This T cell receptor beta chain was sequenced for a study of human T cells and chemical hapten exposure. Study details: There were per-sample TCR yield variations, arising mainly from small pooled library volume differences.

The library put unique molecular identifiers onto individual cDNA molecules. As processed by the authors: Sampled TCR counts reached a median of around 100,000 per sample, with values ranging from roughly 20,000 to 750,000. TCRdb reanalysed the RACE reads using MiXCR and keeps one entry per CDR3 protein. None of the V and J calls come from the authors' own analysis; TCRdb made them. The repertoire has fewer than 85,000 distinct CDR3 sequences, 8.6% of them found once; the top ten carry roughly 1.5%. Time point in this sample: healthy volunteer bleed at 6 weeks. Total RNA came from unfractionated whole blood. V was cut by 6 bases and J by 1 base, with 13 bases left in between. This CDR3 has 14 residues. Per the germline V gene, CDR1 is SGDLS and CDR2 is YYNGEE. This clonotype was detected only a few times. Its matching antigen is unknown. Regarding the study as a whole: Among TCRs, those above 1 in 1000 frequency were unaffected by DPC sensitization.

Source material: whole blood. V gene TRBV9 combines with J gene TRBJ1-1; no clear D gene. The sequence was collected from a female donor in good health. Some clones in this sample may be carry-over from other donors' samples. In DNA form, the CDR3 reads TGTGCCAGCACCCTGACGCCAAAGAACACTGAAGCTTTCTTT. Protein: CASTLTPKNTEAFF.